The present T cell receptor (beta chain) was sequenced within a study of T cell changes during pregnancy in multiple sclerosis. Repertoires were generated with immunoSEQ multiplex PCR, while TCRdb's copy carries only in-frame clones and drops some. The data contain 90,000 to 120,000 clones, just under 95% of them singletons. Germline lookup yields CDR1 KGHSH and CDR2 LQKENI. With 1 base removed from V and 5 bases from J, the gap between germline ends came to 11 bases. CDR3 length equals 15 residues. The source of this sequence is a female donor in good health, enrolled as a control in a pregnancy study. The chain employs TRBV18 and TRBJ2-2; maybe TRBD2 (6 bases). The sample here was peripheral blood, taken in the third trimester of pregnancy. The CDR3 bases are TGTGCCAGCTCACCACTATCAGGGAGGACCGGGGAGCTGTTTTTT. This translates into CASSPLSGRTGELFF.